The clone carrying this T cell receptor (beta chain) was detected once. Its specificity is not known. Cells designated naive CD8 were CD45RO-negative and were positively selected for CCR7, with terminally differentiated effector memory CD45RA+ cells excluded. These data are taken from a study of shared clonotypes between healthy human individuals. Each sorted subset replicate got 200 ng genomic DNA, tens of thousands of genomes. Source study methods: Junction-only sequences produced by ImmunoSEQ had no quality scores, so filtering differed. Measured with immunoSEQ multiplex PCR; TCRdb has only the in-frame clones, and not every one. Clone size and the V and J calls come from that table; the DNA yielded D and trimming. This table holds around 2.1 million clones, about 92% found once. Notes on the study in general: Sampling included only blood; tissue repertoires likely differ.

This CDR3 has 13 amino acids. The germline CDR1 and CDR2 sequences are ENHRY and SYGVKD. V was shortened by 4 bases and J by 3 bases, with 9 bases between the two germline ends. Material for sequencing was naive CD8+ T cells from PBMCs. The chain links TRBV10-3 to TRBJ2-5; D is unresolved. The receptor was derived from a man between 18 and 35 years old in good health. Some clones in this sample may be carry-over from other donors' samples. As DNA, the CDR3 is TGTGCCATCAGTGCCCGCGGAGAAGAGACCCAGTACTTC. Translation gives CAISARGEETQYF.